This T cell receptor beta chain was obtained from a study of breast tumors, draining lymph nodes, adjacent tissues (TCRdb year 2016). Background for the entire study: Breast cancer patients provided tumor, adjacent nontumor tissue and axillary lymph nodes, and the study compared the TCR beta repertoires across these three sources. In human breast cancer, the study set out to assess how tumor, surrounding tissue and draining lymph node repertoires relate to one another and whether T cells might be exchanged between them.

The axillary draining lymph nodes of breast cancer patients were the source of the lymph node samples. Cut back by 4 bases and 3 bases, the V and J ends lie 8 bases apart. The germline V gene sets CDR1 to SGHTA and CDR2 to FQGNSA. The CDR3 spans 13 residues, from the cysteine through the phenylalanine. Of all the DNA, just the CDR3 is kept, 39 bases in frame from base 1. The sample holds many counts of this clonotype. What this receptor recognizes is not known. No base quality values were provided; no much bigger clone lies one nucleotide off. Sequencing instrument: Illumina HiSeq 2000. Multiplex PCR amplification was used to generate the TCR beta chain libraries. High-throughput sequencing was used to analyze the amplified TCR beta chain products. The public sequencing data were trimmed at Q25 with fastp and processed into clonotypes with MiXCR by TCRdb, which kept only in-frame beta chains. Rows with a matching CDR3 protein are joined into one entry that keeps the most common DNA and genes. The sample includes about 300,000 distinct CDR3 sequences, with over 25% observed a single time. In total, the top ten clones hold 1.1% of the sample.

Results the study describes overall, beyond this receptor: The data were considered consistent with most tumor T cells being derived from the lymph node and subsequently expanding within tumor tissue. Tumor T-cell repertoires showed less diversity than lymph node repertoires and more diversity than nontumor tissue repertoires, and tumor T-cell repertoires showed preferential V and J gene usage. The study presented the conclusion that tumor T cells originate in lymph nodes as consistent with a hypothesis, not as something directly demonstrated. In luminal-like breast cancer, tumor and nontumor tissue repertoires resembled each other significantly more than in basal-like breast cancer.

The receptor's source is a female donor with breast cancer. Some clones in this sample may be carry-over from other donors' samples. Material for sequencing was axillary lymph node tissue. The V gene is TRBV7-2 and the J gene is TRBJ2-3, with a weak D call of TRBD2 (5 bases match). CDR3 reads: CASSWRTTDTQYF. In nucleotides, the sequence is TGTGCCAGCAGCTGGAGGACTACAGATACGCAGTATTTT.